This T cell receptor (beta chain) was observed in a study of Ad26.COV2.S vaccination and SARS-CoV-2 variants. CDR3 size: 11 residues. Between the trimmed V and J ends, which lost 0 bases and 7 bases, there was a span of 4 bases. Germline V CDR1 and CDR2: MNHEY, SVGAGI. Treatment here: some 20 received Ad26.COV2.S at low or high dose, single or two shots; about five received placebo; per-sample allocation not given. Sampling happened 63 days after the first vaccine or placebo injection. Measured with immunoSEQ multiplex PCR; TCRdb has only the in-frame clones, and not every one. The sample comprises about 320,000 clones, around four fifths of which are singletons, and 2% to 2.5% rests with the top ten.

This receptor was taken from a person between 18 and 65 years old who received the Ad26.COV2.S COVID-19 vaccine or a placebo. The specimen was peripheral blood, collected in a trial of Ad26.COV2.S vaccine versus placebo. The chain employs TRBV6-5 and TRBJ2-7, with no clear D. CDR3 coding DNA: TGTGCCAGCAGTTACTCACAGGAGCAGTACTTC. It is translated as CASSYSQEQYF.